The next 5 T cell receptor beta chains were all read from a single sample in a study of blood T cell repertoires in COVID-19. Clones were read by immunoSEQ multiplex PCR, and TCRdb kept only the in-frame ones, dropping some. The data contain 400,000 to 550,000 clones, approximately 90% of them seen just once; the ten biggest clones take up roughly 1.9%. The sample was PBMCs or T cells enriched from blood (not recorded which). The receptors derive from a woman in her late teens or twenties with acute COVID-19.

This chain uses TRBV14 with TRBJ1-2; D gene unclear. The CDR3 loop spans 13 amino acids. Germline V CDR1 and CDR2: SGHDN, FVKESK. V was shortened by 3 bases and J by 4 bases, with 9 bases between the two germline ends. The DNA of the CDR3 is TGTGCCAGCAGCCACCAACAAGTCTATGGCTACACCTTC. Translated, it gives CASSHQQVYGYTF.

This clone occurred many times. V is TRBV2 and J is TRBJ1-2; D is perhaps TRBD1 (6 bases). Germline CDR1 SNHLY, CDR2 FYNNEI. The V end lost 6 bases, the J end lost 8 bases, and 16 bases lay between the germline ends. The CDR3 is made up of 13 amino acids. CDR3 nucleotide sequence: TGTGCCAGCAGGAACTTACAGGGATGGGGCTACACCTTC. Residues: CASRNLQGWGYTF.

The chain joins TRBV2 to TRBJ1-2, with TRBD1 identical over 9 bases. V lost 5 bases to trimming and J lost 1 base; unmatched junction nucleotides: 5. From germline, CDR1 is SNHLY and CDR2 FYNNEI. There are 15 residues in the CDR3. The CDR3 is CASSTGTGFNYGYTF. The DNA for the CDR3 is TGTGCCAGCAGTACCGGGACAGGGTTTAACTATGGCTACACCTTC.

The CDR3 here is CASSADSASLDTQYF. CDR3 DNA sequence: TGTGCCAGCAGCGCGGACAGCGCGAGCCTAGATACGCAGTATTTT. The V and J genes are TRBV9 and TRBJ2-3; D is perhaps TRBD1 (6 bases). This CDR3 has 15 residues. V gave up 3 bases and J gave up 5 bases, with 16 bases separating them. CDR1 is SGDLS and CDR2 is YYNGEE in the germline V gene. Together with reference TRBV9 and TRBJ2-3, the CDR3 gives the full variable domain: DSGVTQTPKHLITATGQRVTLRCSPRSGDLSVYWYQQSLDQGLQFLIQYYNGEERAKGNILERFSAQQFPDLHSELNLSSLELGDSALYFCASSADSASLDTQYFGPGTRLTVL.

This clone was observed a handful of times. CDR3 region: CASNAGGTDTQYF. For the CDR3, the DNA is TGTGCCAGCAATGCGGGAGGTACAGATACGCAGTATTTT. The chain employs TRBV7-2 and TRBJ2-3, with 8 bases fitting TRBD2. The trim removed 7 bases at V and 3 bases at J, leaving 3 bases unmatched. Germline assignment: CDR1 SGHTA and CDR2 FQGNSA. This CDR3 has 13 amino acids.